These T cell receptor beta chains were read from a single sample in a study of cytomegalovirus exposure and HLA in healthy donors. Using immunoSEQ multiplex PCR, the repertoire was profiled, and TCRdb retains in-frame clones only, with some absent. The repertoire holds under 40,000 clones, with 80% as singletons. Material for sequencing was PBMCs. Receptor source: a male donor in good health and CMV-seronegative. CDR3s include the opening cysteine and the closing phenylalanine or tryptophan. Clone size is given for some rows only: seen once, a few or many times, or a class if the clone is expanded.

size,V,CDR3
.,TRBV9,CASSPRETYEQYF
few,TRBV7-6,CASSLQGYGYTF
.,TRBV13,CASSPNTYGYTF
.,TRBV30,CAWSVRVNTEAFF
.,TRBV30,CACSGQGTSNSPLHF
once,TRBV7-8,CASSQRGPSSYEQYF
.,TRBV28,CASSPWQGKGQLLRQAFF
.,TRBV28,CASLRGTSGRSETQYF
.,TRBV7-9,CASSPGAGHYGYTF
once,TRBV29-1,CSVDEGAPGYTF
.,TRBV30,CAWSVADNSPLHF
.,TRBV9,CASSETGGLNYGYTF
.,TRBV6-5,CASSFGAIQETQYF
.,TRBV4-2,CASSQDNLRPDYGYTF
few,TRBV6-1,CASSGGQRNTIYF
.,TRBV28,CASSLYQGLSGNTIYF
.,TRBV4-1,CASSQTDRFQTQYF
.,TRBV19,CASNPPRQGNNQPQHF
.,TRBV7-2,CASSHYRGLAGPYNEQFF
.,TRBV5-4,CASSRQGGDEQYF
.,TRBV5-1,CASSKGDSYEQYF
.,TRBV7-2,CASSAGPNQPQHF
.,TRBV6-6,CASSTLGQGTPYEQYF
.,TRBV30,CAWSSNAGQVNYGYTF
.,TRBV5-1,CASSLGQATYEQYF
.,TRBV30,CAWSVRRANYGYTF
.,TRBV18,CASSLRQAKETQYF
.,TRBV30,CAWSVTGEGGYTF
.,TRBV30,CAWSWTSGRGGEQFF
.,TRBV30,CAWSVGAAGSNQPQHF
.,TRBV5-1,CASSLTGSEAFF
once,TRBV2,CASEGQYTGELFF
.,TRBV10-2,CASRPLQGQGQPQHF
.,TRBV12-5,CASGFLPGSPATNEKLFF
.,TRBV7-5,CARSLVPRGHAFF
once,TRBV7-8,CASSLRGGFRDLNEKLFF
.,TRBV5-6,CASLFGTGFGYTF
.,TRBV2,CASSPGTGVGGYTF
.,TRBV4-1,CASSQTTRDTEAFF
.,TRBV6-5,CASSPGQGDTEAFF
.,TRBV7-9,CASSLPAGYRLNTEAFF
.,TRBV2,CASLLSTGALYGYTF
once,TRBV5-4,CASSLWGLEYQETQYF
.,TRBV29-1,CSVEPGLWRTDTQYF
.,TRBV5-1,CASSLGASMRETQYF
.,TRBV7-3,CASSLGLAEGGEQFF
.,TRBV6-5,CASSNPGYDQPQHF
.,TRBV5-5,CASSLEVGGTEAFF
once,TRBV9,CASSPDSRREKLFF
.,TRBV9,CASSVGPDSDYEQYF
once,TRBV5-6,CASSLWLASGNQPQHF
.,TRBV6-5,CASSYRDTDYEQYF
.,TRBV7-7,CASSRDKWSPLHF